This section outlines one TCR beta chain sequence together with its context. The antigen is unknown. This sample is drawn from a study of T cell repertoires in cytomegalovirus infection. Points from the study as a whole: Clonotypes of TCR beta that were HLA-C-restricted and CMV-specific dominated the ex vivo response. The study identified carriers of CMV plus the relevant HLA from cumulative public TCR beta family frequency.

TCRdb re-derived calls from the reads in MiXCR, one entry per CDR3 protein. The top ten clones hold more than 7% of a sample with about 97,000 distinct CDR3 sequences, approximately 15% of them seen once. This receptor was identified in a human donor in good health (CMV status not recorded). Some clones in this sample may be carry-over from other donors' samples. Sequencing was performed on PBMCs.

The CDR3 bases are TGCAGCGTTGACGTCAGGGGCATGGACACTGAAGCTTTCTTT. Translation gives CSVDVRGMDTEAFF. The V call is TRBV29-1, the J call TRBJ1-1; D is possibly TRBD1 (6 bases). Trimming took 3 bases from V and 3 from J, leaving 14 bases between them. The germline gives CDR1 SQVTM, CDR2 ANQGSEA. The CDR3 has 14 amino acids.